This TCR beta chain was found in a study of Graves' ophthalmopathy and Graves' hyperthyroidism. Germline CDR1 reads MNHEY; CDR2 reads SVGEGT. The CDR3 has 17 residues. V lost 2 bases and J lost 1; bases outside the gene matches: 4. This clonotype has only a few counts. RNA served as the template for amplifying TCR beta CDR3 regions. The authors performed first-round RT-PCR with HTBI primers and then a second-round multiplex PCR. TCRdb processed the multiplex PCR reads anew with MiXCR; each CDR3 protein has one entry. The sample includes more than 300,000 distinct CDR3 sequences, roughly a sixth of them seen just once.

This TCR came from an adult woman with stable Graves' hyperthyroidism. Sequenced: peripheral blood. This chain uses TRBV6-2 or TRBV6-3 with TRBJ2-2, with TRBD2 matching 10 bases. CDR3 region: CASSYGGLAKNTGELFF. DNA for the CDR3: TGTGCCAGCAGTTACGGGGGACTAGCGAAGAACACCGGGGAGCTGTTTTTT.